A selection of T cell receptor beta chains follows, all from one sample in a study of cytomegalovirus exposure and HLA in healthy donors. Clones were read by immunoSEQ multiplex PCR, and TCRdb kept only the in-frame ones, dropping some. The table includes 180,000 or so clones, 62% detected once. The specimen was PBMCs. The origin of the receptors is a man in his forties in good health and CMV-seronegative. Both conserved end residues are part of each CDR3. A D gene is named only where the DNA matches it firmly. Clone size is stated in some rows and not others, as once, few, many or a class when expanded.

cdr3_length: 15
clone_size: .
d_call: TRBD2
v_call: TRBV7-2
j_call: TRBJ2-5
cdr3_aa: CASSLAGGRGETQYF
cdr3_nt: TGTGCCAGCAGCCTAGCGGGCGGCAGGGGTGAGACCCAGTACTTC

cdr3_length: 16
clone_size: .
d_call: TRBD1
v_call: TRBV30
j_call: TRBJ2-7
cdr3_aa: CAWSGTGGSNLYEQYF
cdr3_nt: TGTGCCTGGAGCGGGACAGGGGGCTCCAACCTTTACGAGCAGTACTTC

cdr3_length: 15
clone_size: .
d_call: .
v_call: TRBV5-1
j_call: TRBJ1-5
cdr3_aa: CASSLEGSGNQPQHF
cdr3_nt: TGCGCCAGCAGCTTGGAGGGGTCAGGCAATCAGCCCCAGCATTTT

cdr3_length: 15
clone_size: .
d_call: .
v_call: TRBV29-1
j_call: TRBJ2-6
cdr3_aa: CSVRQGRSGANVLTF
cdr3_nt: TGCAGCGTCCGACAAGGAAGATCTGGGGCCAACGTCCTGACTTTC

cdr3_length: 15
clone_size: once
d_call: TRBD1
v_call: TRBV19
j_call: TRBJ1-5
cdr3_aa: CASRTGQGSNQPQHF
cdr3_nt: TGTGCCAGTAGAACGGGACAGGGGAGCAATCAGCCCCAGCATTTT

cdr3_length: 15
clone_size: .
d_call: .
v_call: TRBV6-5
j_call: TRBJ2-7
cdr3_aa: CASSSRTRASYEQYF
cdr3_nt: TGTGCCAGCAGTTCCCGCACTAGAGCCTCCTACGAGCAGTACTTC

cdr3_length: 17
clone_size: few
d_call: TRBD2
v_call: TRBV11-2
j_call: TRBJ2-1
cdr3_aa: CASTFKVAGGIYNEQFF
cdr3_nt: TGTGCCAGCACCTTCAAAGTAGCGGGAGGGATTTACAATGAGCAGTTCTTC

cdr3_length: 15
clone_size: .
d_call: TRBD2
v_call: TRBV2
j_call: TRBJ2-7
cdr3_aa: CASSSTGGGTREQYF
cdr3_nt: TGTGCCAGCAGTTCGACGGGCGGGGGGACCAGAGAGCAGTACTTC

cdr3_length: 16
clone_size: few
d_call: .
v_call: TRBV15
j_call: TRBJ1-5
cdr3_aa: CATKDVMGHSNQPQHF
cdr3_nt: TGTGCCACTAAGGACGTCATGGGGCATAGCAATCAGCCCCAGCATTTT

cdr3_length: 15
clone_size: .
d_call: TRBD2
v_call: TRBV30
j_call: TRBJ2-3
cdr3_aa: CAWSVEAGATDTQYF
cdr3_nt: TGTGCCTGGAGTGTAGAAGCGGGGGCCACAGATACGCAGTATTTT

cdr3_length: 14
clone_size: .
d_call: TRBD2
v_call: TRBV6-4
j_call: TRBJ2-1
cdr3_aa: CASSLAAGGPSEFF
cdr3_nt: TGTGCCAGCAGCCTGGCAGCGGGGGGGCCCTCGGAGTTCTTC

cdr3_length: 16
clone_size: .
d_call: TRBD2
v_call: TRBV10-3
j_call: TRBJ2-7
cdr3_aa: CAISEPGLAGEGEQYF
cdr3_nt: TGTGCCATCAGTGAGCCGGGACTAGCGGGAGAAGGCGAGCAGTACTTC

cdr3_length: 13
clone_size: .
d_call: .
v_call: TRBV5-1
j_call: TRBJ2-1
cdr3_aa: CASSSDMFNEQFF
cdr3_nt: TGCGCCAGCAGCTCTGACATGTTTAATGAGCAGTTCTTC

cdr3_length: 19
clone_size: .
d_call: TRBD1
v_call: TRBV7-9
j_call: TRBJ2-1
cdr3_aa: CASSSPSTGLPFVVNEQFF
cdr3_nt: TGTGCCAGCAGCTCCCCATCGACAGGGTTACCCTTTGTAGTTAATGAGCAGTTCTTC

cdr3_length: 14
clone_size: few
d_call: .
v_call: TRBV19
j_call: TRBJ2-4
cdr3_aa: CASRGTDYSNIQYF
cdr3_nt: TGTGCCAGTAGGGGAACGGACTATTCCAACATTCAGTACTTC

cdr3_length: 15
clone_size: few
d_call: .
v_call: TRBV28
j_call: TRBJ2-7
cdr3_aa: CASQRWHNDSYEQYF
cdr3_nt: TGTGCCAGCCAGAGGTGGCACAATGACTCCTACGAGCAGTACTTC

cdr3_length: 14
clone_size: .
d_call: .
v_call: TRBV6-6
j_call: TRBJ2-7
cdr3_aa: CASSYSQGSGEQYF
cdr3_nt: TGTGCCAGCAGTTACTCGCAGGGATCGGGCGAGCAGTACTTC

cdr3_length: 17
clone_size: .
d_call: TRBD2
v_call: TRBV27
j_call: TRBJ2-2
cdr3_aa: CASSPGGTLGFTGELFF
cdr3_nt: TGTGCCAGCAGTCCGGGGGGGACGCTGGGGTTTACCGGGGAGCTGTTTTTT

cdr3_length: 17
clone_size: .
d_call: .
v_call: TRBV4-1
j_call: TRBJ2-3
cdr3_aa: CASSQVGGAGSTDTQYF
cdr3_nt: TGCGCCAGCAGCCAAGTTGGGGGGGCGGGTTCCACAGATACGCAGTATTTT

cdr3_length: 19
clone_size: few
d_call: TRBD1
v_call: TRBV5-1
j_call: TRBJ1-6
cdr3_aa: CASSLGTGGVFSYNSPLHF
cdr3_nt: TGCGCCAGCAGCTTAGGGACAGGGGGCGTTTTCTCCTATAATTCACCCCTCCACTTT

cdr3_length: 14
clone_size: once
d_call: .
v_call: TRBV19
j_call: TRBJ2-1
cdr3_aa: CASKEGKTYNEQFF
cdr3_nt: TGTGCCAGTAAAGAGGGAAAAACTTACAATGAGCAGTTCTTC

cdr3_length: 14
clone_size: few
d_call: .
v_call: TRBV9
j_call: TRBJ2-3
cdr3_aa: CASSVSVNTDTQYF
cdr3_nt: TGTGCCAGCAGCGTAAGCGTAAACACAGATACGCAGTATTTT

cdr3_length: 16
clone_size: .
d_call: TRBD2
v_call: TRBV4-1
j_call: TRBJ2-7
cdr3_aa: CASSQDSLAGPYEQYF
cdr3_nt: TGCGCCAGCAGCCAAGATTCCCTAGCGGGACCCTACGAGCAGTACTTC

cdr3_length: 16
clone_size: .
d_call: TRBD2
v_call: TRBV18
j_call: TRBJ2-3
cdr3_aa: CASSSLAGAGTDTQYF
cdr3_nt: TGTGCCAGCTCATCCTTAGCGGGAGCGGGCACAGATACGCAGTATTTT

cdr3_length: 16
clone_size: .
d_call: TRBD1
v_call: TRBV19
j_call: TRBJ1-1
cdr3_aa: CASSIGRGQGSTEAFF
cdr3_nt: TGTGCCAGTAGCATCGGCCGTGGACAGGGGAGCACTGAAGCTTTCTTT

cdr3_length: 13
clone_size: .
d_call: TRBD1
v_call: TRBV5-8
j_call: TRBJ2-7
cdr3_aa: CASSRDSWYEQYF
cdr3_nt: TGTGCCAGCAGCCGGGACAGCTGGTACGAGCAGTACTTC

cdr3_length: 15
clone_size: .
d_call: .
v_call: TRBV5-1
j_call: TRBJ1-3
cdr3_aa: CASSLGGPSGNTIYF
cdr3_nt: TGCGCCAGCAGCTTGGGGGGGCCGTCTGGAAACACCATATATTTT

cdr3_length: 11
clone_size: .
d_call: .
v_call: TRBV6-1
j_call: TRBJ1-4
cdr3_aa: CASRDPGVPIF
cdr3_nt: TGTGCCAGCAGGGATCCAGGGGTCCCGATTTTT

cdr3_length: 13
clone_size: .
d_call: .
v_call: TRBV29-1
j_call: TRBJ2-7
cdr3_aa: CSVESGISYEQYF
cdr3_nt: TGCAGCGTTGAATCCGGGATCTCCTACGAGCAGTACTTC

cdr3_length: 16
clone_size: few
d_call: TRBD2
v_call: TRBV10-3
j_call: TRBJ2-3
cdr3_aa: CAISGFLAANTDTQYF
cdr3_nt: TGTGCCATCAGTGGTTTTCTAGCGGCTAACACAGATACGCAGTATTTT

cdr3_length: 15
clone_size: .
d_call: TRBD1
v_call: TRBV7-2
j_call: TRBJ1-6
cdr3_aa: CASSSGQGMNSPLHF
cdr3_nt: TGTGCCAGCAGCTCCGGACAGGGTATGAATTCACCCCTCCACTTT

cdr3_length: 13
clone_size: .
d_call: .
v_call: TRBV14
j_call: TRBJ1-4
cdr3_aa: CASSQAAGVKLFF
cdr3_nt: TGTGCCAGCAGCCAAGCGGCCGGGGTAAAACTGTTTTTT

cdr3_length: 19
clone_size: once
d_call: TRBD1
v_call: TRBV28
j_call: TRBJ1-3
cdr3_aa: CASSQRGYRGRTSGNTIYF
cdr3_nt: TGTGCCAGCAGCCAGAGGGGATACAGGGGGCGAACCTCTGGAAACACCATATATTTT

cdr3_length: 17
clone_size: .
d_call: TRBD2
v_call: TRBV27
j_call: TRBJ2-1
cdr3_aa: CASSKRTSGGAGNEQFF
cdr3_nt: TGTGCCAGCAGTAAACGGACTAGCGGGGGGGCGGGCAATGAGCAGTTCTTC

cdr3_length: 16
clone_size: .
d_call: TRBD2
v_call: TRBV7-2
j_call: TRBJ2-3
cdr3_aa: CASSLRTSYSTDTQYF
cdr3_nt: TGTGCCAGCAGCCTTCGGACTAGCTATAGCACAGATACGCAGTATTTT

cdr3_length: 13
clone_size: few
d_call: .
v_call: TRBV30
j_call: TRBJ1-5
cdr3_aa: CAWSRAGDQPQHF
cdr3_nt: TGTGCCTGGAGTAGGGCAGGGGACCAGCCCCAGCATTTT

cdr3_length: 16
clone_size: .
d_call: TRBD1
v_call: TRBV5-1
j_call: TRBJ1-2
cdr3_aa: CASSSLGGTGSYGYTF
cdr3_nt: TGCGCCAGCAGCTCCCTCGGGGGGACAGGGAGCTATGGCTACACCTTC

cdr3_length: 14
clone_size: .
d_call: .
v_call: TRBV10-3
j_call: TRBJ1-1
cdr3_aa: CAISELPRFTEAFF
cdr3_nt: TGTGCCATCAGTGAGCTCCCACGGTTCACTGAAGCTTTCTTT

cdr3_length: 15
clone_size: .
d_call: .
v_call: TRBV6-1
j_call: TRBJ1-5
cdr3_aa: CASLATGLGHQPQHF
cdr3_nt: TGTGCCAGTCTAGCGACTGGGTTGGGCCATCAGCCCCAGCATTTT

cdr3_length: 17
clone_size: .
d_call: .
v_call: TRBV18
j_call: TRBJ2-6
cdr3_aa: CASSPGLGKDGANVLTF
cdr3_nt: TGTGCCAGCTCCCCGGGACTCGGAAAAGACGGGGCCAACGTCCTGACTTTC

cdr3_length: 13
clone_size: few
d_call: .
v_call: TRBV11-3
j_call: TRBJ2-3
cdr3_aa: CASSLAGTDTQYF
cdr3_nt: TGTGCCAGCAGCTTAGCAGGGACAGATACGCAGTATTTT

cdr3_length: 14
clone_size: .
d_call: TRBD1
v_call: TRBV2
j_call: TRBJ1-2
cdr3_aa: CASQGGWPNYGYTF
cdr3_nt: TGTGCCAGCCAAGGGGGCTGGCCTAACTATGGCTACACCTTC

cdr3_length: 12
clone_size: .
d_call: .
v_call: TRBV29-1
j_call: TRBJ2-1
cdr3_aa: CSVGRVLNEQFF
cdr3_nt: TGCAGCGTTGGCAGGGTACTCAATGAGCAGTTCTTC

cdr3_length: 15
clone_size: .
d_call: TRBD2
v_call: TRBV5-4
j_call: TRBJ2-2
cdr3_aa: CASSSSGGNTGELFF
cdr3_nt: TGTGCCAGCAGCTCAAGCGGGGGGAACACCGGGGAGCTGTTTTTT

cdr3_length: 17
clone_size: few
d_call: TRBD2
v_call: TRBV2
j_call: TRBJ2-2
cdr3_aa: CASSLLGLAGNTGELFF
cdr3_nt: TGTGCCAGCAGTTTATTGGGACTAGCGGGGAACACCGGGGAGCTGTTTTTT

cdr3_length: 14
clone_size: few
d_call: .
v_call: TRBV5-1
j_call: TRBJ1-5
cdr3_aa: CASSLDSSNQPQHF
cdr3_nt: TGCGCCAGCAGCTTGGATAGTAGCAATCAGCCCCAGCATTTT

cdr3_length: 13
clone_size: few
d_call: .
v_call: TRBV15
j_call: TRBJ1-1
cdr3_aa: CATSPHLSTEAFF
cdr3_nt: TGTGCCACCAGTCCTCACTTAAGCACTGAAGCTTTCTTT

cdr3_length: 19
clone_size: once
d_call: .
v_call: TRBV7-8
j_call: TRBJ2-1
cdr3_aa: CASSLEAPSRIGVRNEQFF
cdr3_nt: TGTGCCAGCAGCTTAGAGGCGCCTAGCAGAATTGGGGTACGCAATGAGCAGTTCTTC

cdr3_length: 14
clone_size: once
d_call: .
v_call: TRBV7-9
j_call: TRBJ1-6
cdr3_aa: CASSLDRDNSPLHF
cdr3_nt: TGTGCCAGCAGCTTAGACAGGGATAATTCACCCCTCCACTTT

cdr3_length: 15
clone_size: .
d_call: TRBD2
v_call: TRBV9
j_call: TRBJ2-3
cdr3_aa: CASSAASGLTDTQYF
cdr3_nt: TGTGCCAGCAGCGCAGCTAGCGGACTCACAGATACGCAGTATTTT

cdr3_length: 14
clone_size: .
d_call: TRBD1
v_call: TRBV5-1
j_call: TRBJ1-6
cdr3_aa: CASSRTGDNSPLHF
cdr3_nt: TGCGCCAGCAGCAGGACAGGGGATAATTCACCCCTCCACTTT

cdr3_length: 14
clone_size: few
d_call: TRBD2
v_call: TRBV6-1
j_call: TRBJ2-5
cdr3_aa: CASSGGLAGTPQYF
cdr3_nt: TGTGCCAGCAGTGGGGGACTAGCGGGGACCCCCCAGTACTTC

cdr3_length: 17
clone_size: .
d_call: .
v_call: TRBV7-8
j_call: TRBJ1-3
cdr3_aa: CASSLAAGSISGNTIYF
cdr3_nt: TGTGCCAGCAGCTTAGCGGCAGGTTCTATCTCTGGAAACACCATATATTTT

cdr3_length: 14
clone_size: .
d_call: .
v_call: TRBV15
j_call: TRBJ2-7
cdr3_aa: CATSADEGYYEQYF
cdr3_nt: TGTGCCACCAGCGCGGATGAAGGATACTACGAGCAGTACTTC

cdr3_length: 18
clone_size: .
d_call: TRBD2
v_call: TRBV7-9
j_call: TRBJ2-3
cdr3_aa: CSSSSLAGGLLSTDTQYF
cdr3_nt: TGTTCCAGCAGCTCGTTAGCGGGGGGACTGTTAAGCACAGATACGCAGTATTTT

cdr3_length: 13
clone_size: .
d_call: .
v_call: TRBV5-4
j_call: TRBJ2-7
cdr3_aa: CASSLGGMDEQYF
cdr3_nt: TGTGCCAGCAGCTTAGGCGGGATGGACGAGCAGTACTTC

cdr3_length: 12
clone_size: .
d_call: .
v_call: TRBV12-5
j_call: TRBJ1-5
cdr3_aa: CASGWDNQPQHF
cdr3_nt: TGTGCTAGTGGTTGGGACAACCAGCCCCAGCATTTT

cdr3_length: 17
clone_size: .
d_call: TRBD2
v_call: TRBV4-1
j_call: TRBJ2-1
cdr3_aa: CASSQGLAGSTYNEQFF
cdr3_nt: TGCGCCAGCAGCCAAGGACTAGCGGGGTCAACCTACAATGAGCAGTTCTTC

cdr3_length: 17
clone_size: .
d_call: .
v_call: TRBV27
j_call: TRBJ2-7
cdr3_aa: CASSLSAGPPAAYEQYF
cdr3_nt: TGTGCCAGCAGTTTATCGGCGGGCCCTCCGGCGGCCTACGAGCAGTACTTC

cdr3_length: 16
clone_size: .
d_call: TRBD2
v_call: TRBV7-2
j_call: TRBJ2-2
cdr3_aa: CASSRRLAGDPGELFF
cdr3_nt: TGTGCCAGCAGCAGAAGACTAGCGGGAGACCCCGGGGAGCTGTTTTTT